This T cell receptor beta chain derives from a study of shared clonotypes between healthy human individuals (TCRdb year 2020). Concerning the study at large: The cohort comprised two women and a few men aged 18 to 49 years. Per donor, three plates each were used for CD4 naive and CD4 memory, two for CD8 naive, and one for CD8 memory. Each donor's leukapheresis produced roughly between roughly 0.9 and 8.9 billion PBMCs. To estimate repertoire size and how much clonotype sharing occurs between individuals, the study deeply sequenced the blood TCR repertoires of 4 to 6 healthy adults. Different laboratories and diverse techniques were used to prepare libraries and sequence TCR repertoires, to increase sequencing depth and limit assay-specific biases.

Broad study findings and their caveats: Incomplete sequencing was indicated by rarefaction of sorted-subset datasets, despite the large sequencing depth. The genetic and exposure-history diversity represented was limited by the small number of donors. Sampling was restricted to blood, and TCR repertoires in tissues likely differ from the TCR repertoires found in blood. Roughly 5% of naive CD4, around 4% of naive CD8, approximately 2.2% of memory CD4, and less than 0.45% of memory CD8 clonotypes were shared across several donors. Pairwise subsampling led to the expectation that sequencing depth would affect the degree of clonotype sharing among donors. Estimated clonotype richness was generally larger for naive than for memory subsets. Compared with non-shared clonotypes, the clonotypes found in all four sorted-subset donors had higher generation probabilities.

The junction carries 13 bases between V and J, which are trimmed by 4 bases and 2 bases respectively. Including the terminal cysteine and phenylalanine, the CDR3 comprises 14 residues. Only the CDR3 DNA is retained, 42 bases long and in frame from the first base. From a lookup of the germline V gene, CDR1 and CDR2 are SGDLS and YYNGEE. Donors were healthy HIV-negative adults with no recently reported acute infections or vaccinations. All donors were Caucasian adults living in Nashville, Tennessee, USA. CD4+ T cells were enriched through magnetic negative selection, after which naive cells were positively selected on CD45RA and the remaining negative fraction served as the memory subset. After blood collection by leukapheresis, PBMCs were isolated using Ficoll-Histopaque density gradient centrifugation and then cryopreserved in the vapor phase of liquid nitrogen. Analytical flow cytometry was used to check the purity and quantity of every magnetically sorted T cell population. Each sorted fraction had its genomic DNA isolated and then quantified by UV absorbance on a Nanodrop 2000c.

Points on this clone: It lacks a known antigen. The record has no base qualities; no much larger clone is one base away. Other DNA sequences within the sample encode an identical CDR3.

TCR CDR3 regions were amplified from genomic DNA by multiplex PCR using the deep immunoSEQ assay. Extracted genomic DNA from each cell subset was spread evenly across all wells of several immunoSEQ 96-well plates, with each plate serving as a replicate. Each replicate PCR for sorted subsets received approximately 220 ng genomic DNA, equal to roughly 29,000 T cell genomes. The purified libraries were quantified using a Qubit 3.0 fluorometer, sized with a Bioanalyzer 2100, and then quantified again using the KAPA Library Quantification kit. Each immunoSEQ 96-well plate was sequenced on its own single-read 150-cycle Illumina NextSeq 550 flow cell. Per the authors' processing: Because only junctional sequences without quality scores were contained in the immunoSEQ output, filtering matching that applied to full-length reads could not be performed. Sequences were annotated with PyIR, a Python wrapper for IgBLAST v1.9, and V/J genes and CDR3 were assigned using IMGT germline references. Reads with weak V/J assignments (E-value above 1e-6), missing CDR3, stop codons, out-of-frame junctions, or ambiguous translated residues were removed. V3J clonotypes were defined as sequences sharing the same inferred V gene, J gene, and CDR3 amino acid sequence. Percentage overlap between repertoires was calculated by dividing the number of shared unique clonotypes by the size of the smaller repertoire. RTK rarefaction, the Chao1 estimator, and Recon v2.1 estimates of unobserved clonotypes were used to assess repertoire richness. Generation probabilities were computed with OLGA for all TCRbeta clonotypes obtained by the gDNA method from a few donors. The table comes from immuneACCESS by way of TCRdb, which keeps in-frame sequences with V and J called. Part of the clones is missing from these tables; in studies checked, under half for an unresolved V gene and the rest for unknown reasons. V, J and clone size reflect that table, while D and trimming were determined from the DNA. In this sample the table shows a few million clones, approximately 94% of which occur a single time. The ten biggest clones cover over 0.12% of the sample.

The chain couples TRBV9 to TRBJ2-7, and perhaps TRBD2 as D gene, on 6 matching bases. This TCR was sampled from a man aged 18 to 30 in good health. Material: naive CD4+ T cells sorted from blood. According to the study, the label for this sample's cell subset or site signals: CD45RA+ positively selected. The sequenced DNA: TGTGCCAGCAGCCCCCACGGGAGTACCTACGAGCAGTACTTC. The encoded protein is CASSPHGSTYEQYF.